The subject of this entry is one TCR beta chain. What it binds is unknown. This entry belongs to a study of T cell repertoires in cytomegalovirus infection. Study information: Indicated by public TCR beta signatures were CMV infection and matching HLA type.

This CDR3 has 12 residues. Germline CDR1 SQVTM, CDR2 ANQGSEA. Deletions cut 4 bases from V and 9 bases from J, with 15 bases between. Using its own MiXCR run on the reads, TCRdb lists one record per CDR3 protein. The profile covers 630,000 or so distinct CDR3 sequences, with roughly 24% appearing a single time and 7% to 9% taken by the ten largest. Study-wide results and limits: CMV carriers with the relevant HLA were identified by cumulative public TCR beta family frequency. Ex vivo, HLA-C-restricted CMV-specific TCR beta clonotypes prevailed over the rest of the response.

This chain links TRBV29-1 with TRBJ2-5; perhaps TRBD1 as D (5 bases). This receptor was obtained from a human donor in good health (CMV status not recorded). Some clones in this sample may be carry-over from other donors' samples. The sample comprised CD8+ T cells from PBMCs. CDR3 in amino acids: CSVVLSGISQYF. For the CDR3, the DNA is TGCAGCGTTGTTTTGTCAGGGATATCCCAGTACTTC.